Included here is one TCR beta chain sequence, with context. V gave up 1 base and J gave up 4 bases, with 10 bases separating them. Germline CDR1 reads KGHSH; CDR2 reads LQKENI. The CDR3 runs 14 residues. The sample is drawn from a study of blood T cell repertoires in COVID-19. Study details: Sources were T cells, B-cell-depleted T cells, or PBMCs; the material itself was cDNA or gDNA.

Seattle's cohort entered during active infection and was followed longitudinally. Authors' processing steps: Estimates of nucleated cell counts were drawn from the amplification of reference gene primers. Generated by immunoSEQ multiplex PCR, the TCRdb table keeps only in-frame clones and is missing some. That table supplies the V and J calls and clone size; D and trimming were determined from the DNA. The sample lists about 250,000 clones; roughly 88% were seen once. The V and J genes are TRBV18 and TRBJ1-1; D is possibly TRBD1 (6 bases). The clonotype was recovered from a woman at least 80 years old with COVID-19, enrolled during active disease. Sequencing was performed on peripheral blood. The DNA for the CDR3 is TGTGCCAGCTCACCACGCACAGGGACCACTGAAGCTTTCTTT. It yields the protein CASSPRTGTTEAFF.